This T cell receptor beta chain came from a study of blood T cell repertoires in COVID-19. Study-level background: Samples of COVID-19 (acute and convalescent) were obtained from the United States, Italy and Spain.

Original handling: It was from reference gene primer amplification that nucleated cell counts were estimated. Assay: immunoSEQ multiplex PCR; the TCRdb copy retains only in-frame clones and omits some. That table furnishes V, J and clone size, whereas the DNA furnished D and trimming. The data show roughly 330,000 clones, roughly 90% seen once. This CDR3 region has 14 residues. Germline V lookup: CDR1 SGHKS, CDR2 YYEKEE (reference sequence). Trimming took 4 bases from V and 7 from J, leaving 18 bases between them. This sequence joins TRBV5-5 and TRBJ2-7; possible D gene TRBD1, 6 bases. Sequenced sample: peripheral blood. This sequence was found in a woman between 50 and 59 years old with active or convalescent COVID-19. The CDR3 DNA is TGTGCCAGCAGCCTCCCCCTAGGGGGACGTGAGCAGTACTTC. Translated: CASSLPLGGREQYF.